A few counts support the clone carrying this TCR beta chain. Its antigen remains unknown. The germline V gene has CDR1 SGHRS and CDR2 YFSETQ. The CDR3 totals 13 residues. With 1 base removed from V and 6 bases from J, the gap between germline ends came to 10 bases. This sample was included in a study of PD-1 blockade in classical Hodgkin lymphoma. Study-wide findings and caveats: Those patients who began receiving nivolumab less than 1 year after ASCT had lower diversity, and they were excluded.

The time point here: cycle 4 day 1 (C4D1), after more than five weeks of nivolumab. Patients all relapsed after autologous stem cell transplantation, and there was variation in brentuximab vedotin exposure. This table comes from immunoSEQ multiplex PCR, and its TCRdb copy is limited to in-frame clones, with some not included. The table has almost 95,000 clones, approximately 83% seen once. The specimen comprised peripheral blood mononuclear cells (PBMCs), sampled before the fourth cycle of nivolumab. This chain connects TRBV5-1 to TRBJ1-2; no firm D call. The clonotype was recovered from a human donor with classical Hodgkin lymphoma. CDR3 sequence: CASSLSIEDGYTF. As DNA, the CDR3 is TGCGCCAGCAGCTTGTCAATTGAGGATGGCTACACCTTC.